Detailed here is one T cell receptor beta chain. The antigen is not known. TCR beta CDR3 regions were amplified from RNA. HTBI primers were the set used in a first-round RT-PCR of the TCR CDR3. TCRdb fed the multiplex PCR reads into MiXCR, producing one record per CDR3 protein. This table holds about 98,000 distinct CDR3 sequences, approximately 42% found once. This specimen comes from a study of T cells in Graves' hyperthyroidism and ophthalmopathy. This CDR3 has 13 residues. CDR1 and CDR2 from the germline V gene are SGHVS and FNYEAQ. V was pared by 8 bases and J by 2 bases, with 11 bases between. Findings and limits, study-wide: Also found in blood were most expanded thyroid clonotypes above 0.001.

The receptor comes from a woman aged 25 to 45 with Graves' hyperthyroidism. Sequenced input: peripheral blood or thyroid tissue (not recorded which). This chain uses TRBV7-6 with TRBJ2-3; D unclear. CDR3: CASGPTNTDTQYF. Here the CDR3 DNA reads TGTGCCAGCGGCCCCACGAACACAGATACGCAGTATTTT. Based on the CDR3 plus reference TRBV7-6 and TRBJ2-3, the full variable domain is GAGVSQSPRYKVTKRGQDVALRCDPISGHVSLYWYRQALGQGPEFLTYFNYEAQQDKSGLPNDRFSAERPEGSISTLTIQRTEQRDSAMYRCASGPTNTDTQYFGPGTRLTVL.